This T cell receptor (beta chain) derives from a study of T cells in Graves' hyperthyroidism and ophthalmopathy. Study-level points and caveats: Ophthalmopathy was told apart from stable hyperthyroidism by a 13 V-J model. Most clonotypes expanded in the thyroid (above 0.001) were also present in blood.

The investigators amplified TCR beta CDR3 regions from RNA transcripts. When the TCR CDR3 underwent first-round RT-PCR, the HTBI primer set was used. TCRdb analysed the multiplex PCR reads with MiXCR anew, one entry per CDR3 protein. The sample consists of 480,000 or so distinct CDR3 sequences, 35% to 50% of them appearing once. Germline V gene lookup returns CDR1 MNHNS and CDR2 SASEGT. Trimming removed 1 base from V and 4 bases from J; junction bases left unmatched: 2. The CDR3 runs to 15 residues. This clonotype was observed at least ten times. Its antigen is as yet unknown. The TCR was taken from an adult woman with Graves' disease, either hyperthyroidism or ophthalmopathy (not recorded which). The sample taken for sequencing was peripheral blood or thyroid tissue (not recorded which). The chain is built from TRBV6-1 and TRBJ2-3; 10 nucleotides line up with TRBD1. The CDR3 region is CASSEGQGAADTQYF. CDR3 bases: TGTGCCAGCAGTGAAGGACAGGGGGCCGCAGATACGCAGTATTTT.